A selection of T cell receptor beta chains follows, all from one sample in a study of blood T cell repertoires in COVID-19. Profiled with immunoSEQ multiplex PCR; TCRdb holds only in-frame clones, not every one. The sample carries about 160,000 clones, approximately 88% recorded once. Sequencing was done on a sample of peripheral blood. The source is an older woman with acute or convalescent COVID-19. The CDR3 runs from the conserved cysteine through the conserved F or W. The D gene is left open where the match is weak. Size values are once, few and many counts, or a class for expanded clones, and some rows have none.

D: -
length: 13
V: TRBV27
J: TRBJ1-1
size: few
CDR3: CASSLHQGSEAFF
DNA: TGTGCCAGCAGTTTACACCAGGGATCTGAAGCTTTCTTT

D: -
length: 13
V: TRBV9
J: TRBJ1-1
size: -
CDR3: CASSGGGNTEAFF
DNA: TGTGCCAGCAGTGGAGGCGGGAACACTGAAGCTTTCTTT

D: TRBD1
length: 17
V: TRBV10-2
J: TRBJ1-1
size: -
CDR3: CASSDPDRGRLDTEAFF
DNA: TGCGCCAGCAGTGACCCGGACAGGGGACGGTTGGACACTGAAGCTTTCTTT

D: TRBD1
length: 15
V: TRBV9
J: TRBJ1-2
size: -
CDR3: CASSVGDRGNYGYTF
DNA: TGTGCCAGCAGCGTAGGAGACAGGGGGAACTATGGCTACACCTTC

D: -
length: 15
V: TRBV5-6
J: TRBJ2-4
size: -
CDR3: CASSPNRVTKNIQYF
DNA: TGTGCCAGCAGCCCGAACCGGGTTACCAAAAACATTCAGTACTTC

D: TRBD1
length: 14
V: TRBV7-9
J: TRBJ2-3
size: -
CDR3: CASSLDRGSDTQYF
DNA: TGTGCCAGCAGCTTAGACAGGGGGTCAGATACGCAGTATTTT

D: TRBD1
length: 14
V: TRBV28
J: TRBJ2-7
size: -
CDR3: CASSWGTASYEQYF
DNA: TGTGCCAGCAGTTGGGGGACAGCCTCCTACGAGCAGTACTTC

D: -
length: 12
V: TRBV29-1
J: TRBJ2-3
size: -
CDR3: CSVAHLTDTQYF
DNA: TGCAGCGTTGCACATCTCACAGATACGCAGTATTTT

D: -
length: 15
V: TRBV10-3
J: TRBJ1-2
size: -
CDR3: CAISESDRANYGYTF
DNA: TGTGCCATCAGTGAGTCCGACAGAGCTAACTATGGCTACACCTTC

D: -
length: 15
V: TRBV3-1/TRBV3-2
J: TRBJ1-5
size: once
CDR3: CASSTGTTSNQPQHF
DNA: TGTGCCAGCAGTACCGGGACAACTAGCAATCAGCCCCAGCATTTT

D: -
length: 14
V: TRBV11-2
J: TRBJ1-3
size: -
CDR3: CASSPAVGGNTIYF
DNA: TGTGCCAGCAGCCCGGCGGTTGGTGGAAACACCATATATTTT

D: TRBD1
length: 17
V: TRBV6-2/TRBV6-3
J: TRBJ2-2
size: -
CDR3: CASSYGRGLANTGELFF
DNA: TGTGCCAGCAGTTACGGCAGGGGGCTAGCGAACACCGGGGAGCTGTTTTTT

D: -
length: 15
V: TRBV6-5
J: TRBJ1-1
size: -
CDR3: CASSPHSTVNTEAFF
DNA: TGTGCCAGCAGTCCCCATTCGACAGTGAACACTGAAGCTTTCTTT

D: -
length: 16
V: TRBV4-3
J: TRBJ2-1
size: few
CDR3: CASSQDTAGSYNEQFF
DNA: TGCGCCAGCAGCCAAGATACAGCCGGATCCTACAATGAGCAGTTCTTC

D: -
length: 15
V: TRBV7-3
J: TRBJ1-3
size: -
CDR3: CASSPGGLSGNTIYF
DNA: TGTGCCAGCAGCCCGGGTGGCCTCTCTGGAAACACCATATATTTT

D: -
length: 16
V: TRBV29-1
J: TRBJ2-2
size: -
CDR3: CSVGWALQGNTGELFF
DNA: TGCAGCGTTGGGTGGGCTTTACAGGGAAACACCGGGGAGCTGTTTTTT

D: -
length: 14
V: TRBV7-9
J: TRBJ1-2
size: -
CDR3: CASSSTTQVNGYTF
DNA: TGTGCCAGCAGTTCTACGACACAGGTTAATGGCTACACCTTC

D: TRBD1
length: 17
V: TRBV6-4
J: TRBJ2-1
size: -
CDR3: CASSHATRDRDSNEQFF
DNA: TGTGCCAGCAGCCACGCTACCCGGGACAGGGACTCCAATGAGCAGTTCTTC

D: -
length: 14
V: TRBV7-9
J: TRBJ1-2
size: -
CDR3: CASSLQTANYGYTF
DNA: TGTGCCAGCAGCTTACAGACAGCTAACTATGGCTACACCTTC

D: TRBD1
length: 16
V: TRBV4-2
J: TRBJ2-3
size: -
CDR3: CASSMVRTGEADTQYF
DNA: TGTGCCAGCAGCATGGTACGGACAGGGGAGGCAGATACGCAGTATTTT

D: -
length: 16
V: TRBV5-6
J: TRBJ1-3
size: few
CDR3: CASSYKGLLGGNTIYF
DNA: TGTGCCAGCAGCTATAAGGGACTTCTAGGGGGAAACACCATATATTTT

D: -
length: 14
V: TRBV7-9
J: TRBJ1-1
size: -
CDR3: CASSSYNGNTEAFF
DNA: TGTGCCAGCAGCTCTTATAACGGGAACACTGAAGCTTTCTTT

D: -
length: 13
V: TRBV5-4
J: TRBJ1-2
size: -
CDR3: CASRKTGENGYTF
DNA: TGTGCCAGCAGGAAGACAGGCGAGAATGGCTACACCTTC

D: -
length: 15
V: TRBV7-8
J: TRBJ1-4
size: -
CDR3: CASSLDNRENEKLFF
DNA: TGTGCCAGCAGCTTAGACAACAGGGAAAATGAAAAACTGTTTTTT

D: -
length: 12
V: TRBV5-5
J: TRBJ2-7
size: -
CDR3: CASSRNLAEQYF
DNA: TGTGCCAGCAGCCGCAATTTAGCCGAGCAGTACTTC

D: TRBD2
length: 19
V: TRBV30
J: TRBJ2-7
size: -
CDR3: CACEGGLSLAGASPYEQYF
DNA: TGTGCCTGCGAGGGGGGGCTTTCGCTAGCGGGGGCCTCACCGTACGAGCAGTACTTC

D: -
length: 17
V: TRBV5-1
J: TRBJ1-1
size: -
CDR3: CASSPLGTRGVNTEAFF
DNA: TGCGCCAGCAGCCCCCTTGGAACCCGGGGGGTGAACACTGAAGCTTTCTTT